These T cell receptor beta chains were read from a single sample in a study of shared clonotypes between healthy human individuals. Measured with immunoSEQ multiplex PCR; TCRdb has only the in-frame clones, and not every one. The sample records approximately 1.5 million clones, 98% being singletons. Sample: naive CD4+ T cells sorted from blood. The receptors stem from a man aged 25 to 40 in good health. The conserved cysteine and the conserved F or W are not part of the CDR3 here. Each record gives: D gene, V gene, CDR3 protein. The D gene is left open where the match is weak.

-	TRBV5-1	ASSFLPSEQY
-	TRBV7-2	ASSLLNRGTGELF
-	TRBV2	ASSERQIGEKLF
-	TRBV5-8	ASSLDYLAGEDYGYT
TRBD2	TRBV7-7	ASSRNGLAHEQY
TRBD1	TRBV29-1	SIYGTGGNTIY
-	TRBV2	ASSERGLTGMGANVLT
-	TRBV2	ASTPDRANYGYT
TRBD2	TRBV7-3	ASSLLLAGGTDTQY
-	TRBV15	ATSRYRGPSGSSYEQY
-	TRBV6-5	ASRRQAEYSYEQY
-	TRBV5-4	ASSAYRANLNTEAF
-	TRBV6-5	ASSYSSGRGEYGYT
-	TRBV28	ASGYSSAAHTQY
-	TRBV5-1	ASSYDLGEQF
TRBD2	TRBV5-4	ASSPGLAGNTGELF
TRBD1	TRBV4-1	ASSQTGGTQPQH
TRBD1	TRBV19	ASSSPPGTGRMYEQY
TRBD1	TRBV9	ASSPRRPGQGATGANVLT
-	TRBV2	ASRPSGLSDPVSYEQY
TRBD1	TRBV7-9	ASSLFDRGSHEQY
-	TRBV7-8	ASSLARVVGNQPQH
TRBD2	TRBV11-3	ASSLGLAGNTDTQY
-	TRBV19	ASRRTDVNQPQH
TRBD2	TRBV5-4	ASSGGLAGIYEQY
TRBD2	TRBV9	ASSVTSGAYNEQF
TRBD2	TRBV5-1	ASSSGLAGGMVEQY
-	TRBV7-2	ASSLSRNEKLF
-	TRBV14	ASSQEQGRNYGYT
TRBD2	TRBV25-1	ASRIGTSAEQY
TRBD2	TRBV25-1	ASSLAGEGDEQY
-	TRBV5-1	ASSSGSHPTDTQY
-	TRBV27	ASSPLNSNQPQH
-	TRBV7-2	ASSYSGSGWGSEQY
TRBD1	TRBV7-2	ASSSDRGDEKLF
-	TRBV5-6	ASSLWGRSVQETQY
-	TRBV6-5	ASSYSTGGRTEAF
TRBD1	TRBV10-3	AIKGRGFNEQY
TRBD2	TRBV27	ASSLTQGLAGFYNEQF
-	TRBV7-9	ASSWRSFYEQY
TRBD2	TRBV29-1	SVVTEASGSEQF
-	TRBV12-5	ASGLVRGTSTEAF
-	TRBV29-1	SVGQGTDTQY
TRBD1	TRBV7-2	ASSLVGGQGAQQY
TRBD1	TRBV28	ASSTGALNTEAF
-	TRBV5-1	ASSLVGFEQY
TRBD1	TRBV28	ASHWDRSTYEQY
TRBD2	TRBV2	ASSGTGGSRYEQY
-	TRBV11-2	ASSSPRIGNTIY